The source of this TCR beta chain is a study of blood T cell repertoires in COVID-19 (dated by TCRdb to between 2020 and 2021). Some background on the complete study: Samples covering the acute and convalescent phases of COVID-19 were provided by collaborators in the United States, Italy and Spain. The prospective study material was composed of cDNA or gDNA derived from T cells, B-cell-depleted T cells, or PBMCs. The dataset comprised deeply sampled blood TCRbeta repertoires from subjects exposed to, actively infected with, or recovered from COVID-19. A freely available public database, intended as a resource for researchers studying the immune response to SARS-CoV-2, is where the repertoires were released. The samples were drawn from two sources: the first 160 participants of the ongoing ImmuneRACE study, and 1,254 subjects contributed by 6 global collaborators. The sample metadata nearly always contained a de-identified subject ID, COVID-19 status, age in years and sex. Where available, HLA class I and class II types were taken from metadata supplied by the sample provider and were not determined by assay-based typing. Findings and caveats that apply to the study as a whole: How much clinical and demographic metadata was included differed by source and by participant, and the metadata was provided uncurated.

CDR1 and CDR2 are read off the germline V gene as SGHTA and FQGTGA. The trim is 2 bases for V and 4 bases for J, with a gap of 15 bases between the germline ends. The CDR3 spans 16 residues, from the cysteine through the phenylalanine. Only CDR3 DNA is held: 48 bases, read in frame from base 1. Another Seattle source contributed samples from volunteer blood donors who had recovered from COVID-19. The collaborating institutions used their own protocols to collect whole blood in K2EDTA tubes. For TCRbeta analysis, collaborators shipped samples as frozen whole blood, isolated PBMCs, or DNA extracted from either of those sample types. This clone was found once. Its binding antigen is unknown. No quality values exist for individual bases; no much larger clone is one base distant. The immunoSEQ Assay, a bias-controlled multiplex PCR, was used to amplify TCRbeta CDR3 regions from genomic DNA. Turning to the authors' computational methods: The number of nucleated cells in each sample was estimated by amplification of reference gene primers within the assay. Sequence reads were collapsed and filtered to measure the absolute abundance of every unique TCRbeta CDR3 rearrangement. For each sample, productive Simpson clonality was calculated as the square root of Simpson's diversity index across productive rearrangements. Sourced from immuneACCESS, this table was stored by TCRdb with only in-frame sequences that have V and J called. A share of the clones is absent; for the studies checked, an unresolved V gene accounts for under half, and the remainder has no known explanation. The V and J calls and clone size come from that table; D and trimming were worked out from the DNA. The sample contains roughly 280,000 clones, roughly 87% of them found a single time. Around 2.2% of the sample comes from the top ten.

Sequenced input: peripheral blood. The V gene is TRBV7-3 and the J gene is TRBJ2-1; no D gene call is confident. The sequence came from a woman in her 50s who had recovered from COVID-19. In nucleotide form, the sequence is TGTGCCAGCAGCTTAGGGTACAGCACAAATTACAATGAGCAGTTCTTC. Its coded protein is CASSLGYSTNYNEQFF.